This TCR beta chain was captured by sequencing in a study of T cell responses to AZD1222 COVID-19 vaccine. Study-level points and caveats: It should be noted that donors were predominantly white British and more often female, and clonal diversity was possibly underestimated. Reportedly, nearly half of unique spike TCRs recognized epitopes outside B.1.351/B.1.1.7 mutations.

Measured with immunoSEQ multiplex PCR; TCRdb has only the in-frame clones, and not every one. The table has approximately 160,000 clones, just under 95% seen once. A word on this clone: What it binds is unknown.

The length of the CDR3 is 12 residues. The V segment lost 4 bases and the J segment 8 bases; nucleotides outside the gene matches: 1. In germline, CDR1 is MNHEY, CDR2 SVGAGI. The clonotype comes from an adult in good health. J is TRBJ1-4 and V is TRBV6-5, with 7 bases matching TRBD1. The material was peripheral blood, obtained on day 0 of AZD1222 vaccination. The DNA of the CDR3 is TGTGCCAGCAGTTGGGACAGAGAAAAACTGTTTTTT. Translated, it gives CASSWDREKLFF.